This T cell receptor (beta chain) emerged from a study of blood T cell repertoires in COVID-19. Study-level information: Specimens from acute and convalescent COVID-19 originated in the United States, Italy and Spain. T cells, B-cell-depleted T cells, or PBMCs supplied cDNA or gDNA.

J lost 7 bases, V lost 5 bases, and 6 bases had no gene match. CDR1 and CDR2 from the germline V gene are SEHNR and FQNEAQ (reference sequence). The CDR3 is 15 residues long. Per the authors' pipeline: Scientists estimated how many nucleated cells there were by amplifying reference gene primers. Assay: immunoSEQ multiplex PCR; the TCRdb copy retains only in-frame clones and omits some. V, J and clone size are those of that table, while D and trimming were read from the DNA. The sample holds some 120,000 clones, about 90% seen once. The chain combines TRBV7-9 with TRBJ2-1, with TRBD2 matching over 12 bases. The material sequenced was peripheral blood. The receptor's source is a middle-aged man with COVID-19, enrolled during active disease. The CDR3 DNA is TGTGCCAGCAGCCCTCTAGCGGGAGGGCGGAATGAGCAGTTCTTC. As protein: CASSPLAGGRNEQFF.